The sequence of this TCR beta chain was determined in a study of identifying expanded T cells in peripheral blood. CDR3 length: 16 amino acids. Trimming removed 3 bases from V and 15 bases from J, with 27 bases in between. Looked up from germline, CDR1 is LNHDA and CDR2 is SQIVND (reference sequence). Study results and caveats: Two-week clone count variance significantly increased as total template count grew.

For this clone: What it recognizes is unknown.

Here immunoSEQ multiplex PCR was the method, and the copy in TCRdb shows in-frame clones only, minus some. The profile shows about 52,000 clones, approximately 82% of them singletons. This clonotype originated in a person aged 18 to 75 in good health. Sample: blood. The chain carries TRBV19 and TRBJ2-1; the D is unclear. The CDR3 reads CASSIEKGLRPVVWFF. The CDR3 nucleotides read TGTGCCAGTAGTATTGAGAAGGGTCTAAGACCCGTTGTATGGTTCTTC.